Below are 13 T cell receptor beta chains sequenced from a single sample in a study of human T cells and chemical hapten exposure. The time point was: patch test 2, 6 weeks after DPC sensitization. Treatment given: therapeutic diphenylcyclopropenone sensitization with weekly scalp DPC. TCRdb re-derived calls from the RACE reads in MiXCR, one entry per CDR3 protein. The table lists about 84,000 distinct CDR3 sequences, more than 9% of them singletons. Sequencing used whole blood, obtained in connection with sensitization to the hapten diphenylcyclopropenone (DPC). These receptors originate from a woman between 45 and 65 years old with alopecia areata. Some clones in this sample may be carry-over from other donors' samples.

The chain employs TRBV7-2 and TRBJ2-1, with a tentative D call TRBD1 (6 bases). This CDR3 comprises 20 residues. Germline V gene data show CDR1 as SGHTA and CDR2 as FQGNSA. Between the trimmed V and J ends, which lost 1 base and 7 bases, there was a span of 29 bases. The chain's CDR3 is CASSLGWQAGRGDTRNEQFF. CDR3 sequence (DNA): TGTGCCAGCAGCTTAGGGTGGCAGGCAGGGAGAGGGGACACACGTAATGAGCAGTTCTTC.

The table lists this clonotype with a few counts. The V call is TRBV27, the J call TRBJ1-1, with a possible D match to TRBD1 (5 bases). V gave up 6 bases and J gave up 11 bases, with 19 bases separating them. Germline CDR1 is MNHEY and CDR2 is SMNVEV (reference sequence). This CDR3 comprises 13 residues. Here the CDR3 reads CASSPRQPLGAFF. The CDR3 DNA reads TGTGCCAGCAGCCCCAGACAGCCCCTCGGGGCTTTCTTT.

Ten or more counts support this clonotype. The CDR3 nucleotides read TGCGCCAGCAGCCAAGCCGGGACAGGGGGCTCCTACAATGAGCAGTTCTTC. It yields the protein CASSQAGTGGSYNEQFF. The chain couples TRBV4-1 to TRBJ2-1, with 11 bases aligning to TRBD1. Germline V CDR1 and CDR2: MGHRA, YSYEKL. The CDR3 spans 17 residues. V was pared by 1 base and J by 0 bases, with 2 bases of the junction left unmatched.

Many counts were recorded for this clonotype. V gene TRBV20-1 combines with J gene TRBJ1-1; unclear D gene. This CDR3 spans 13 amino acids. Germline V gene sequence: CDR1 DFQATT, CDR2 SNEGSKA (reference sequence). Trimming left V 5 bases short and J 4 bases short, with 14 bases between. CDR3 in DNA: TGCAGTGCTTCCCCGGGCCGCATCACTGAAGCTTTCTTT. It specifies CSASPGRITEAFF.

This clonotype has at least ten counts. Germline and junction disagree at one end, which may indicate a read error. The chain is built from TRBV3-1 and TRBJ2-7; 7 bases are shared with TRBD1. CDR1 is LGHDT and CDR2 is YNNKEL in the germline V gene (reference sequence). The CDR3 consists of 11 residues. The CDR3 DNA follows: TGTGCCAGCAGCCGAACCGGGACAGTAAACTTC. As protein: CASSRTGTVNF.

This clonotype was found a few times. The V gene is TRBV29-1, the J gene TRBJ1-1; tentative D call: TRBD1 (5 bases). Germline lookup yields CDR1 SQVTM and CDR2 ANQGSEA. Trimming removed 6 bases at V and 1 base at J, with 18 bases between. The CDR3 loop spans 15 amino acids. CDR3 amino acids: CSVIPGVGRNTEAFF. In nucleotides, the CDR3 is TGCAGCGTCATACCGGGGGTTGGGAGGAACACTGAAGCTTTCTTT.

This clonotype has just a few counts. The chain employs TRBV7-2 and TRBJ1-4, with D unclear. The CDR3 has 13 residues. Looked up from germline, CDR1 is SGHTA and CDR2 is FQGNSA. With 1 base removed from V and 10 bases from J, the gap between germline ends came to 10 bases. This chain's CDR3 is CASSLEAAGKLFF. As DNA, the CDR3 is TGTGCCAGCAGCTTAGAGGCAGCGGGAAAACTGTTTTTT.

This chain connects TRBV5-1 to TRBJ1-1; D is unclear. Germline CDR1 reads SGHRS; CDR2 reads YFSETQ. Trimming stripped 0 bases from V and 5 bases from J, with 5 bases between. The CDR3 sequence is 12 residues long. The CDR3 loop reads CASSLVETEAFF. For the CDR3, the DNA is TGCGCCAGCAGCTTGGTGGAGACTGAAGCTTTCTTT.

This clonotype was counted at least ten times. This chain connects TRBV27 to TRBJ1-1; D might be TRBD1 (6 bases). Germline lookup yields CDR1 MNHEY and CDR2 SMNVEV (reference sequence). CDR3 size: 13 residues. V was cut by 6 bases and J by 6 bases, with 14 bases left in between. CDR3 region: CASSRQGWSEAFF. The CDR3 coding sequence is TGTGCCAGCAGCCGTCAGGGGTGGTCTGAAGCTTTCTTT.

This clonotype was picked up a small number of times. The chain joins TRBV20-1 to TRBJ2-2; D might be TRBD2 (5 bases). The CDR3 runs to 14 residues. V lost 6 bases to trimming and J lost 6 bases, with 17 bases between them. CDR1 and CDR2 from the germline V gene are DFQATT and SNEGSKA (reference sequence). DNA of the CDR3: TGCAGTGCCCCCGGACTCCCAGGCGCCGGGGAGCTGTTTTTT. As protein: CSAPGLPGAGELFF.

With respect to this clonotype: A clone one base away is much larger, so this may be a read error. This chain links TRBV20-1 with TRBJ2-7; D is ambiguous. The germline V gene has CDR1 DFQATT and CDR2 SNEGSKA (reference sequence). The CDR3 is 14 amino acids. Trimming left V 3 bases short and J 5 bases short, with 17 bases between. CDR3 in amino acids: CSARNKEVGHEQYF. The CDR3 coding sequence is TGCAGTGCTAGGAACAAAGAGGTCGGCCACGAGCAGTACTTC.

This clonotype was seen repeatedly, ten times or more. The rearrangement uses TRBV7-9 and TRBJ2-1; no clear D gene. The germline gives CDR1 SEHNR, CDR2 FQNEAQ (reference sequence). The ends were cut back, 6 bases at V and 5 bases at J, with 14 bases in the middle. The CDR3 spans 14 residues. The CDR3 region has the DNA TGTGCCAGCAGGTACCTCGACACCAACAATGAGCAGTTCTTC. Its translation is CASRYLDTNNEQFF.

The chain is built from TRBV28 and TRBJ2-7, with 12 nucleotides matching TRBD1. The CDR3 is made up of 15 amino acids. In germline, CDR1 is MDHEN, CDR2 SYDVKM. The V gene end was trimmed by 7 bases and the J gene end by 7 bases; junction bases not matched to a gene: 11. As DNA, the CDR3 is TGTGCCAGCAACGTACCGGGACAGGGGGCCTGGGAGCAGTACTTC. Its protein product is CASNVPGQGAWEQYF.